This T cell receptor beta chain originates from a study of blood T cell repertoires in COVID-19. In the study overall: The samples span acute and convalescent COVID-19 from the United States, Italy and Spain.

In the original workflow: Amplifying reference gene primers gave estimates of nucleated cell counts. Some clones are missing from TCRdb's copy, which holds only in-frame ones; the method was immunoSEQ multiplex PCR. Clone size and V and J calls were adopted from that table, with D and trimming inferred from the DNA. The table lists around 260,000 clones, 85% of them singletons, with 13% in the top ten. Sample: peripheral blood. This receptor was identified in a human donor in a cohort sampled during active COVID-19.

CDR3 sequence (DNA): TGTGCCAGCAGCTTATCAGACTCTGGAAACACCATATATTTT. The encoded protein is CASSLSDSGNTIYF. J is TRBJ1-3 and V is TRBV11-2; no clear D. The germline CDR1 and CDR2 sequences are SGHAT and FQNNGV. CDR3 size: 14 residues. V shed 2 bases and J shed 0 bases, with 5 bases lying between them.